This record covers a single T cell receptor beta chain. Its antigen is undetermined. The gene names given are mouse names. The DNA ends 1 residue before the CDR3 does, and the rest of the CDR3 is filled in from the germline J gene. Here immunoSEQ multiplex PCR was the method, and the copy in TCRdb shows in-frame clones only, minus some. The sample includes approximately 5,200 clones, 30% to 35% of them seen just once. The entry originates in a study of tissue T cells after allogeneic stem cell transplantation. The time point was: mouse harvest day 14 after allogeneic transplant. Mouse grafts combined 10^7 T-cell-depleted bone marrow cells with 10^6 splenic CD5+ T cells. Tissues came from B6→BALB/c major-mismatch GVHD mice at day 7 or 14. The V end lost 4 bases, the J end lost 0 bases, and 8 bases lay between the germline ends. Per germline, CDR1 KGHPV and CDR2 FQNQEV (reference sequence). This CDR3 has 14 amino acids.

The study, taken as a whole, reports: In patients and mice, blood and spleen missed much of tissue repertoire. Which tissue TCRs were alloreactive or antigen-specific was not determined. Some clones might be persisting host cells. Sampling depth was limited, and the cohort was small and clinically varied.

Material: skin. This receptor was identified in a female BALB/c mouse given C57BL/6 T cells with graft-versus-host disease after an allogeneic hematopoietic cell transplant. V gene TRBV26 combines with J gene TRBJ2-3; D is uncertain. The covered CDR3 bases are TGTGCCAGCAGTCCGACACCTAGTGCAGAAACGCTGTAT. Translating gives CASSPTPSAETLY. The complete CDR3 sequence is CASSPTPSAETLYF. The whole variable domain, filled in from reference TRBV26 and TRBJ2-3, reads NSKVIQTPRYLVKGQGQKAKMRCIPEKGHPVVFWYQQNKNNEFKFLINFQNQEVLQQIDMTEKRFSAECPSNSPCSLEIQSSEAGDSALYLCASSPTPSAETLYFGSGTRLTVL.